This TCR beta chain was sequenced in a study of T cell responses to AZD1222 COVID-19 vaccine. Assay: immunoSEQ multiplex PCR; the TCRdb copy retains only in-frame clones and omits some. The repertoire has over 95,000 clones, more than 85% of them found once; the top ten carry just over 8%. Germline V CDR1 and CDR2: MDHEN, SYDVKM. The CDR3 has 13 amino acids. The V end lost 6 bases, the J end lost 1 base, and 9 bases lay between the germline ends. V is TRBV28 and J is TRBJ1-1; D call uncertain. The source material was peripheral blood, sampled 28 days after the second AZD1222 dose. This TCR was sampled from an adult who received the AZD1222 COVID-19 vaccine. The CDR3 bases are TGTGCCAGCAGACGTATGGGGAACACTGAAGCTTTCTTT. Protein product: CASRRMGNTEAFF.